One sample yielded the 30 T cell receptor beta chains listed below, sequenced in a study of shared clonotypes between healthy human individuals. The assay was immunoSEQ multiplex PCR, and TCRdb's table has in-frame clones only and misses some. The data contain millions of clones, over 85% of them singletons. The sample taken for sequencing was naive CD4+ T cells sorted from blood. Subset reported: CD45RA+ positively selected. The receptors were gathered from a man aged 18 to 30 in good health.

The chain joins TRBV5-1 to TRBJ2-1, with D perhaps TRBD1 or TRBD2 (5 bases each). The CDR3 has 13 residues. Germline-derived CDR1 and CDR2 are SGHRS and YFSETQ. Trimming removed 1 base at V and 5 bases at J, with 7 bases between. The CDR3 loop is CASSLWGNNEQFF. The CDR3 nucleotides are TGCGCCAGCAGCTTGTGGGGGAACAATGAGCAGTTCTTC.

This rearrangement joins TRBV18 to TRBJ1-2; D might be TRBD1 (5 bases). V was clipped by 1 base and J by 9 bases, with 12 bases between them. The CDR3 sequence is 13 residues long. CDR1 and CDR2 (germline): KGHSH, LQKENI. CDR3: CASSPRDRERYTF. The CDR3 nucleotides are TGTGCCAGCTCACCACGAGACAGAGAACGCTACACCTTC.

The sample holds one count of this clone. The gene calls are TRBV7-6 and TRBJ1-3; 8 nucleotides agree with TRBD1. V lost 5 bases to trimming and J lost 1 base; unmatched junction nucleotides: 4. Germline V gene data show CDR1 as SGHVS and CDR2 as FNYEAQ. The CDR3 contains 15 residues. CDR3 protein: CASSQGAPSGNTIYF. The CDR3 nucleotides are TGTGCCAGCAGCCAGGGGGCACCTTCTGGAAACACCATATATTTT.

The chain has TRBV18 and TRBJ2-7; D is uncertain. Germline values: CDR1 KGHSH, CDR2 LQKENI. This CDR3 spans 14 amino acids. Trimming shortened V by 3 bases and J by 3 bases, and 12 bases separated the two germline ends. The CDR3 region has the DNA TGTGCCAGCTCACCCCCGACCACTAACTACGAGCAGTACTTC. Residues: CASSPPTTNYEQYF.

V gene TRBV18 combines with J gene TRBJ1-3; a possible D gene is TRBD1 (5 bases). Germline CDR1 and CDR2: KGHSH and LQKENI. This CDR3 has 15 residues. The V end lost 3 bases, the J end lost 4 bases, and 13 bases lay between the germline ends. The CDR3, as DNA: TGTGCCAGCTCACCCGTGGCAGGGCAAGGAAACACCATATATTTT. Amino acid sequence: CASSPVAGQGNTIYF.

This clone was seen only once. The chain recombines TRBV2 with TRBJ2-3; D is undetermined. CDR3 length: 11 residues. Germline-derived CDR1 and CDR2 are SNHLY and FYNNEI. Between the trimmed V and J ends, which lost 11 bases and 6 bases, there was a span of 12 bases. Here the CDR3 DNA reads TGTGCCGGTAAAATCGAGGATACGCAGTATTTT. Its translation is CAGKIEDTQYF. The full variable domain, with the rest looked up from reference TRBV2 and TRBJ2-3, is EPEVTQTPSHQVTQMGQEVILRCVPISNHLYFYWYRQILGQKVEFLVSFYNNEISEKSEIFDDQFSVERPDGSNFTLKIRSTKLEDSAMYFCAGKIEDTQYFGPGTRLTVL.

The J gene is TRBJ1-1, the V gene TRBV6-1, with D tentatively TRBD1 (5 bases). V lost 4 bases to trimming and J lost 11 bases, with 17 bases between them. The CDR3 has 13 amino acids. Germline loops: CDR1 MNHNS, CDR2 SASEGT. CDR3 DNA sequence: TGTGCCAGCAGTGGTGGGGCAGCGCCTGGGGCTTTCTTT. Translated, it gives CASSGGAAPGAFF.

This sequence joins TRBV28 and TRBJ1-3; D remains ambiguous. CDR1 and CDR2 from the germline V gene are MDHEN and SYDVKM. Trimming took 2 bases from V and 1 from J, leaving 6 bases between them. This CDR3 is 14 amino acids long. CDR3 DNA sequence: TGTGCCAGCAGTTTAAATTTATCTGGAAACACCATATATTTT. This codes for CASSLNLSGNTIYF.

This chain links TRBV6-6 with TRBJ1-5, with 7 bases matching TRBD1. The CDR3 is 16 amino acids. With V trimmed by 5 bases and J by 9 bases, 16 bases remained unmatched. CDR1 is MNHNY, CDR2 SVGAGI, per germline (reference sequence). Here the CDR3 reads CASSPRDRGLIGPQHF. CDR3 bases: TGTGCCAGCAGTCCCCGGGACAGAGGCCTTATTGGGCCCCAGCATTTT.

The gene calls are TRBV27 and TRBJ2-5; 9 bases map to TRBD2. The CDR3 totals 12 residues. Trimming cost V 4 bases and J 14 bases; bases outside gene matches: 8. Per the germline V gene, CDR1 is MNHEY and CDR2 is SMNVEV (reference sequence). The CDR3 DNA reads as TGTGCCAGCAGTTCCCAGACTAGCGGAAGTTACTTC. Encoded protein: CASSSQTSGSYF.

Notes on this clone: One end of the junction fails to match germline, which may point to a read error. V is TRBV5-1 and J is TRBJ2-4; TRBD2 aligns across 9 bases. The CDR3 is made up of 15 amino acids. Germline-derived CDR1 and CDR2 are SGHRS and YFSETQ. CDR3 residues: CASSLGGLAENIQYF. CDR3 in DNA: TGCGCCAGCAGCTTGGGGGGACTAGCCGAAAACATTCAGTACTTC.

On this clone: The same CDR3 is also encoded by other DNA sequences in this sample. The V and J genes are TRBV5-4 and TRBJ2-5; 7 nucleotides align to TRBD1. The germline V gene encodes CDR1 SGHNT and CDR2 YYREEE (reference sequence). V shed 4 bases, J shed 4 bases, and the junction held 4 bases outside the gene matches. The CDR3 totals 13 residues. CDR3 in DNA: TGTGCCAGCAGCCCGGGACAGAGAGAGACCCAGTACTTC. As protein: CASSPGQRETQYF.

The chain has TRBV7-9 and TRBJ2-7; the match to TRBD1 covers 9 bases. The V gene's germline CDR1 is SEHNR and CDR2 FQNEAQ (reference sequence). CDR3 length equals 16 residues. V lost 0 bases and J lost 6; bases outside the gene matches: 9. Here the CDR3 DNA reads TGTGCCAGCAGCTTAGCGCACAGGACAGGGGCCTCCGAGCAGTACTTC. Translated: CASSLAHRTGASEQYF.

This clone was seen only once. The chain recombines TRBV5-6 with TRBJ2-7, with D unresolved. V lost 3 bases, J lost 0 bases, and 4 bases lay in between. This CDR3 is built from 12 residues. Per germline, CDR1 SGHDT and CDR2 YYEEEE. In DNA, the CDR3 is TGTGCCAGCAGCTACAGCTCCTACGAGCAGTACTTC. It yields the protein CASSYSSYEQYF.

Only one count was recorded for this clone. The chain recombines TRBV15 with TRBJ2-3, with 7 bases fitting TRBD1. Trimming at V came to 4 bases and at J to 6 bases, leaving 7 bases not matched to a gene. Germline assignment: CDR1 LNHNV and CDR2 YYDKDF (reference sequence). This CDR3 contains 14 residues. CDR3 region: CATSTRGKWDTQYF. The CDR3 DNA sequence: TGTGCCACCAGCACCAGGGGGAAATGGGATACGCAGTATTTT.

This clone was recorded once. This CDR3 fails to terminate in the conserved phenylalanine or tryptophan, so it likely reflects a read error. The chain is built from TRBV7-9 and TRBJ1-5; 8 bases agree with TRBD1. The CDR3 contains 18 residues. The trim removed 4 bases at V and 4 bases at J, leaving 15 bases unmatched. Germline V gene lookup returns CDR1 SEHNR and CDR2 FQNEAQ (reference sequence). CDR3 bases: TGTGCCAGCAGCTCCTATCGACCGACAGGGGAGGGGAATCAGCCCCAGCATCTT. It yields the protein CASSSYRPTGEGNQPQHL.

In the case of this clone: The junction departs from germline at one end; a sequencing error may be responsible. The genes are TRBV5-1 and TRBJ2-7; 7 bases map to TRBD1. This CDR3 comprises 14 residues. Germline V lookup: CDR1 SGHRS, CDR2 YFSETQ. The CDR3 DNA sequence: TGCGCCAGCACCTTGACAGGGAACTCTGGCGAGCAGTACTTC. This encodes CASTLTGNSGEQYF.

This chain links TRBV5-4 with TRBJ2-5; perhaps TRBD1 as D (6 bases). With 6 bases removed from V and 0 bases from J, the gap between germline ends came to 12 bases. The CDR3 totals 14 residues. Per germline, CDR1 SGHNT and CDR2 YYREEE (reference sequence). The chain's CDR3 is CASTQRGYQETQYF. The CDR3 DNA follows: TGTGCCAGCACCCAGAGGGGGTACCAAGAGACCCAGTACTTC.

The chain joins TRBV5-8 to TRBJ1-2; no clear D. The CDR3 sequence is 16 residues long. Germline V lookup: CDR1 SGHTS, CDR2 YDEGEE. V dropped 0 bases and J dropped 0 bases, with 12 bases sitting between them. CDR3 coding DNA: TGTGCCAGCAGCTTGGCCCTTTCGTGGACTAACTATGGCTACACCTTC. It specifies CASSLALSWTNYGYTF. The full variable domain, its missing parts supplied by reference TRBV5-8 and TRBJ1-2, is EAGVTQSPTHLIKTRGQQATLRCSPISGHTSVYWYQQALGLGLQFLLWYDEGEERNRGNFPPRFSGRQFPNYSSELNVNALELEDSALYLCASSLALSWTNYGYTFGSGTRLTVV.

The chain combines TRBV27 with TRBJ1-2; 9 nucleotides agree with TRBD1. Germline V gives CDR1 MNHEY, CDR2 SMNVEV (reference sequence). J was trimmed by 3 bases and V by 0 bases; bases with no gene match: 11. The CDR3 is 18 amino acids. The CDR3 DNA reads TGTGCCAGCAGTTTATCGGGCGTGAACAGGGGGCGGTACTATGGCTACACCTTC. As protein: CASSLSGVNRGRYYGYTF.

The chain is built from TRBV7-2 and TRBJ2-6; D gene ambiguous. V shed 3 bases and J shed 2 bases, with 11 bases lying between them. CDR3 length equals 16 residues. CDR1 and CDR2 (germline): SGHTA, FQGNSA. Here the CDR3 DNA reads TGTGCCAGCAGCTTTAGGATAATCCCTGGGGCCAACGTCCTGACTTTC. Protein: CASSFRIIPGANVLTF.

This clone was seen once. The chain employs TRBV10-3 and TRBJ2-5; TRBD2 aligns across 10 bases. The CDR3 has 16 residues. Germline CDR1 is ENHRY and CDR2 is SYGVKD. V lost 3 bases to trimming and J lost 5 bases; unmatched junction nucleotides: 9. This chain's CDR3 is CAISETAGGLQETQYF. CDR3 DNA sequence: TGTGCCATCAGTGAAACAGCGGGGGGGCTTCAGGAGACCCAGTACTTC.

This clone has ten or more counts. The V gene is TRBV29-1, the J gene TRBJ2-7, with D possibly being TRBD1 or TRBD2 (5 bases each). This CDR3 is built from 14 residues. V was pared by 3 bases and J by 7 bases, with 19 bases between. The germline V gene encodes CDR1 SQVTM and CDR2 ANQGSEA. This chain's CDR3 is CSVDRGSGLGEQYF. The CDR3 DNA reads as TGCAGCGTTGATAGAGGGTCAGGGTTGGGGGAGCAGTACTTC.

The rearrangement links TRBV9 to TRBJ2-1; D is uncertain. Between the trimmed V and J ends, which lost 0 bases and 6 bases, there was a span of 10 bases. CDR3 length: 14 residues. Germline V CDR1 and CDR2: SGDLS, YYNGEE. DNA of the CDR3: TGTGCCAGCAGCGTAGGAGGTAGTTCCAATGAGCAGTTCTTC. The encoded protein is CASSVGGSSNEQFF.

This clone was recorded only once. The chain links TRBV9 to TRBJ1-1; D is ambiguous. The V gene lost 3 bases and the J gene lost 5 bases, with 17 bases spanning the gap. Germline V gene lookup returns CDR1 SGDLS and CDR2 YYNGEE. The CDR3 sequence is 15 residues long. CDR3 in amino acids: CASSAADLYGTEAFF. CDR3 DNA: TGTGCCAGCAGCGCCGCCGACCTCTACGGAACTGAAGCTTTCTTT.

The V and J genes are TRBV9 and TRBJ1-5; D might be TRBD1 (6 bases). V lost 2 bases and J 6 bases, leaving 15 bases between the germline ends. The CDR3 is made up of 15 amino acids. CDR1 is SGDLS, CDR2 YYNGEE, per germline. CDR3 bases: TGTGCCAGCAGCGTGGACGGTACAGGGAGTCAGCCCCAGCATTTT. It encodes CASSVDGTGSQPQHF.

The V and J genes are TRBV5-4 and TRBJ1-2, with D tentatively TRBD1 (6 bases). Germline V lookup: CDR1 SGHNT, CDR2 YYREEE (reference sequence). V gave up 4 bases and J gave up 0 bases, with 13 bases separating them. The CDR3 loop spans 15 amino acids. The CDR3 DNA follows: TGTGCCAGCAGCCCCACCGGGACATCTAACTATGGCTACACCTTC. Amino acid sequence: CASSPTGTSNYGYTF.

Regarding this clone: Other DNA sequences within the sample encode an identical CDR3. The rearrangement links TRBV19 to TRBJ2-7; tentatively, D is TRBD2 (5 bases). The CDR3 totals 13 residues. V was shortened by 1 base and J by 4 bases, with 8 bases between the two germline ends. Germline CDR1 and CDR2: LNHDA and SQIVND (reference sequence). This CDR3 reads CASSIVEGYEQYF. CDR3 sequence (DNA): TGTGCCAGTAGTATAGTAGAGGGTTACGAGCAGTACTTC. The entire variable domain, with the rest obtained from reference TRBV19 and TRBJ2-7, is as follows: DGGITQSPKYLFRKEGQNVTLSCEQNLNHDAMYWYRQDPGQGLRLIYYSQIVNDFQKGDIAEGYSVSREKKESFPLTVTSAQKNPTAFYLCASSIVEGYEQYFGPGTRLTVT.

The count of this clone is one. The J gene is TRBJ1-5, the V gene TRBV28, with TRBD1 matching 7 bases. Trimming removed 2 bases from V and 7 bases from J; junction bases left unmatched: 11. The length of the CDR3 is 16 residues. Germline V gene data show CDR1 as MDHEN and CDR2 as SYDVKM. CDR3 in amino acids: CASSLNYHQGVQPQHF. As DNA, the CDR3 is TGTGCCAGCAGTTTAAATTACCACCAGGGGGTCCAGCCCCAGCATTTT.

J is TRBJ1-4 and V is TRBV18; the match to TRBD1 covers 7 bases. This CDR3 is 16 amino acids long. CDR1 is KGHSH, CDR2 LQKENI, per germline. Unmatched junction bases numbered 13, after V lost 6 bases and J lost 6 bases. The CDR3 nucleotides are TGTGCCAGCTCCCCGGGACAGCAAACTCGGGATGAAAAACTGTTTTTT. Protein product: CASSPGQQTRDEKLFF.